The next 32 T cell receptor beta chains were all read from a single sample in a study of STAT5B mutations in CD4+ large granular lymphocyte leukemia. Some clones are missing from TCRdb's copy, which holds only in-frame ones; the method was immunoSEQ multiplex PCR. The sample lists about 3,700 clones, 65% to 90% occurring once. The sequenced sample consisted of CD4+ T cells from blood buffy coats. These receptor sequences come from a human donor in good health.

This chain links TRBV5-4 with TRBJ2-1, with D possibly matching TRBD2 (6 bases). V was clipped by 4 bases and J by 9 bases, with 20 bases between them. CDR3 size: 15 residues. CDR1 is SGHNT and CDR2 is YYREEE in the germline V gene (reference sequence). CDR3 DNA: TGTGCCAGCAGCCCTGAGGTAGGCGCCGGGAGTGAGCAGTTCTTC. This gives the protein CASSPEVGAGSEQFF.

The chain joins TRBV4-1 to TRBJ1-2, with D maybe TRBD1 (5 bases). CDR3 size: 15 residues. Per germline, CDR1 MGHRA and CDR2 YSYEKL. Deletions cut 1 base from V and 2 bases from J, with 11 bases between. The CDR3 DNA reads TGCGCCAGCAGCCAAGTGGGGCTTCTCAACTATGGCTACACCTTC. The encoded protein is CASSQVGLLNYGYTF.

The chain combines TRBV7-2 with TRBJ1-1; D uncertain. CDR3 size: 14 residues. CDR1 SGHTA and CDR2 FQGNSA come from the germline V gene. Trimming removed 4 bases from V and 0 bases from J, with 9 bases in between. This CDR3 reads CASSSRRLNTEAFF. The CDR3 DNA sequence: TGTGCCAGCAGCTCCAGGAGACTGAACACTGAAGCTTTCTTT. Full variable domain (outside the CDR3, taken from reference TRBV7-2 and TRBJ1-1): GAGVSQSPSNKVTEKGKDVELRCDPISGHTALYWYRQSLGQGLEFLIYFQGNSAPDKSGLPSDRFSAERTGGSVSTLTIQRTQQEDSAVYLCASSSRRLNTEAFFGQGTRLTVV.

The V call is TRBV7-9, the J call TRBJ2-3; 9 bases agree with TRBD2. After removal of 3 bases from V and 3 bases from J, the junction contained 7 bases not matched to a gene. Looked up from germline, CDR1 is SEHNR and CDR2 is FQNEAQ (reference sequence). This CDR3 has 16 amino acids. The CDR3 spells CASSLIELAGTDTQYF. The CDR3 DNA reads as TGTGCCAGCAGCTTGATCGAACTAGCGGGTACAGATACGCAGTATTTT.

The J gene is TRBJ1-4, the V gene TRBV7-9, with no clear D. V dropped 5 bases and J dropped 7 bases, with 14 bases sitting between them. This CDR3 is 14 amino acids long. Looked up from germline, CDR1 is SEHNR and CDR2 is FQNEAQ (reference sequence). The CDR3 loop is CASSPGIFPEKLFF. The CDR3 DNA reads as TGTGCCAGCAGCCCTGGGATCTTCCCTGAAAAACTGTTTTTT. The variable domain in full, with the rest retrieved from reference TRBV7-9 and TRBJ1-4, is DTGVSQNPRHKITKRGQNVTFRCDPISEHNRLYWYRQTLGQGPEFLTYFQNEAQLEKSRLLSDRFSAERPKGSFSTLEIQRTEQGDSAMYLCASSPGIFPEKLFFGSGTQLSVL.

The chain couples TRBV4-1 to TRBJ2-5, with TRBD1 matching 7 bases. The CDR3 has 16 residues. CDR1 MGHRA and CDR2 YSYEKL come from the germline V gene. The V gene end was trimmed by 0 bases and the J gene end by 2 bases; junction bases not matched to a gene: 6. CDR3 bases: TGCGCCAGCAGCCAAGATCTATCGACAGGGCAAGAGACCCAGTACTTC. It is translated as CASSQDLSTGQETQYF.

The chain joins TRBV30 to TRBJ2-7; D gene uncertain. Germline assignment: CDR1 GTSNPN and CDR2 SVGIG (reference sequence). V was clipped by 0 bases and J by 5 bases, with 17 bases between them. The CDR3 runs to 15 residues. The CDR3 DNA reads as TGTGCCTGGAGTGTAGGGCGCCTCCCCATCGACGAGCAGTACTTC. This encodes CAWSVGRLPIDEQYF.

The chain couples TRBV19 to TRBJ2-1, with 12 nucleotides matching TRBD2. Germline loops: CDR1 LNHDA, CDR2 SQIVND (reference sequence). Unmatched junction bases numbered 2, after V lost 4 bases and J lost 4 bases. This CDR3 is 15 amino acids long. The CDR3 loop is CASSTGLAGYNEQFF. Here the CDR3 DNA reads TGTGCCAGTAGTACCGGACTAGCGGGATACAATGAGCAGTTCTTC.

The J gene is TRBJ2-1, the V gene TRBV27; 9 positions match TRBD2. CDR3 length equals 14 residues. Trimming removed 6 bases from V and 4 bases from J; junction bases left unmatched: 4. CDR1 is MNHEY, CDR2 SMNVEV, per germline (reference sequence). This chain's CDR3 is CASRTSGNYNEQFF. The CDR3 DNA reads TGTGCCAGCAGGACTAGCGGAAATTACAATGAGCAGTTCTTC.

This sequence joins TRBV7-9 and TRBJ2-1, with TRBD2 identical over 12 bases. Looked up from germline, CDR1 is SEHNR and CDR2 is FQNEAQ (reference sequence). The CDR3 runs to 16 residues. The V and J ends lost 2 bases and 9 bases, in that order; junction bases with no gene match: 8. CDR3 region: CASSLPIGTSGPEQFF. In nucleotides, the CDR3 is TGTGCCAGCAGCTTACCGATAGGGACTAGCGGGCCTGAGCAGTTCTTC.

The rearrangement links TRBV11-2 to TRBJ2-7; 7 bases agree with TRBD2. Germline V lookup: CDR1 SGHAT, CDR2 FQNNGV. The CDR3 has 15 residues. Germline trimming cut 10 bases from V and 0 bases from J; bases unmatched to any gene: 12. CDR3 bases: TGTGCCATTCGTTCCAGGCTAGCGGACTCCTACGAGCAGTACTTC. This encodes CAIRSRLADSYEQYF.

The chain combines TRBV27 with TRBJ2-1; 10 bases map to TRBD2. The CDR3 has 15 amino acids. CDR1 MNHEY and CDR2 SMNVEV come from the germline V gene (reference sequence). With 4 bases clipped from V and 6 bases from J, the junction kept 6 bases outside the gene matches. CDR3 protein: CASSYLAGGRNEQFF. The CDR3 DNA reads as TGTGCCAGCAGTTATTTAGCGGGAGGCCGCAATGAGCAGTTCTTC.

This rearrangement joins TRBV27 to TRBJ2-3, with D unresolved. Per the germline V gene, CDR1 is MNHEY and CDR2 is SMNVEV (reference sequence). This CDR3 has 15 residues. V was clipped by 7 bases and J by 0 bases, with 14 bases between them. The CDR3 DNA is TGTGCCAGCATGGTCCGGTGGAGAAGCACAGATACGCAGTATTTT. It encodes CASMVRWRSTDTQYF.

The gene calls are TRBV29-1 and TRBJ2-1, with D tentatively TRBD2 (5 bases). From germline, CDR1 is SQVTM and CDR2 ANQGSEA. The CDR3 spans 15 residues. The V gene lost 3 bases and the J gene lost 0 bases, with 12 bases spanning the gap. CDR3 amino acids: CSVDGTGSSYNEQFF. CDR3 DNA sequence: TGCAGCGTTGATGGCACGGGAAGCTCCTACAATGAGCAGTTCTTC.

The chain employs TRBV28 and TRBJ2-7; perhaps D is TRBD1 or TRBD2 (5 bases each). The CDR3 length is 18 residues. Trimming took off 5 bases at V and 3 bases at J, with 26 bases between the two ends. Germline V CDR1 and CDR2: MDHEN, SYDVKM. In nucleotides, the CDR3 is TGTGCCAGCAGTACACGGGACCCAACTTCATCCTTGGGCTACGAGCAGTACTTC. This translates into CASSTRDPTSSLGYEQYF.

CDR3 region: CASSLETSGYNEQFF. CDR3 DNA: TGTGCCAGCAGCTTAGAGACTAGCGGTTACAATGAGCAGTTCTTC. V gene TRBV11-3 combines with J gene TRBJ2-1; 9 bases line up with TRBD2. Per germline, CDR1 SGHNT and CDR2 YENEEA. The CDR3 has 15 amino acids. After removal of 0 bases from V and 4 bases from J, the junction contained 1 base not matched to a gene.

The gene calls are TRBV5-6 and TRBJ2-5, with D tentatively TRBD2 (6 bases). Looked up from germline, CDR1 is SGHDT and CDR2 is YYEEEE. Deletions cut 3 bases from V and 0 bases from J, with 12 bases between. This CDR3 has 15 amino acids. The chain's CDR3 is CASSSTPGDQETQYF. CDR3 bases: TGTGCCAGCAGCTCAACCCCGGGGGACCAAGAGACCCAGTACTTC.

The chain recombines TRBV19 with TRBJ2-3, with D perhaps TRBD1 or TRBD2 (6 bases each). The CDR3 spans 14 residues. From germline, CDR1 is LNHDA and CDR2 SQIVND (reference sequence). The V gene lost 4 bases and the J gene lost 4 bases, with 12 bases spanning the gap. The CDR3 spells CASSTYRDSDTQYF. The CDR3, as DNA: TGTGCCAGTAGTACGTACAGGGACTCAGATACGCAGTATTTT.

This rearrangement joins TRBV11-3 to TRBJ2-1; weak D call: TRBD1 (5 bases). The CDR3 runs to 16 residues. Trimming left V 1 base short and J 3 bases short, with 13 bases between. Looked up from germline, CDR1 is SGHNT and CDR2 is YENEEA. The CDR3 reads CASSLAYRGYYNEQFF. The CDR3 DNA reads TGTGCCAGCAGCTTAGCGTATAGGGGCTACTACAATGAGCAGTTCTTC.

The gene calls are TRBV21-1 and TRBJ1-4. TRBV21-1 constitutes a pseudogene. The CDR3 is made up of 15 amino acids. This CDR3 is CASSKVARPNEKLFF. As DNA, the CDR3 is TGTGCCAGCAGCAAAGTGGCTAGGCCTAATGAAAAACTGTTTTTT.

The chain couples TRBV30 to TRBJ1-5; no clear D. Trimming stripped 5 bases from V and 11 bases from J, with 13 bases between. The CDR3 spans 11 residues. Looked up from germline, CDR1 is GTSNPN and CDR2 is SVGIG (reference sequence). The CDR3, as DNA: TGTGCCTGGGAGGATCTCGGGGCCCAGCATTTT. Encoded protein: CAWEDLGAQHF.

J is TRBJ1-1 and V is TRBV27; possibly TRBD1 for D (5 bases). CDR3 length: 14 amino acids. Germline CDR1 MNHEY, CDR2 SMNVEV (reference sequence). Trimming left V 2 bases short and J 6 bases short, with 13 bases between. The CDR3 sequence is CASSLRGVVAEAFF. CDR3 sequence (DNA): TGTGCCAGCAGTTTACGGGGGGTCGTCGCTGAAGCTTTCTTT.

The V gene is TRBV4-1, the J gene TRBJ2-7, with 7 positions matching TRBD1. With V trimmed by 3 bases and J by 2 bases, 7 bases remained unmatched. The CDR3 extends over 15 amino acids. Germline-derived CDR1 and CDR2 are MGHRA and YSYEKL. The CDR3 reads CASSHTTGATYEQYF. CDR3 DNA sequence: TGCGCCAGCAGCCATACAACAGGGGCAACCTACGAGCAGTACTTC.

The chain combines TRBV6-5 with TRBJ2-3; no clear D. Per the germline V gene, CDR1 is MNHEY and CDR2 is SVGAGI. The germline V and J ends were trimmed by 5 bases and 6 bases, with 12 bases remaining between them. This CDR3 has 13 residues. CDR3 amino acids: CASSTHAEDTQYF. Written as DNA, the CDR3 is TGTGCCAGCAGTACCCACGCCGAGGATACGCAGTATTTT.

The genes are TRBV27 and TRBJ2-3; maybe TRBD1 (6 bases). Germline loops: CDR1 MNHEY, CDR2 SMNVEV (reference sequence). V dropped 5 bases and J dropped 3 bases, with 12 bases sitting between them. The CDR3 sequence is 14 residues long. The CDR3, as DNA: TGTGCCAGCAGTCTCAGACAGGTTACAGATACGCAGTATTTT. Protein product: CASSLRQVTDTQYF.

This chain joins TRBV6-5 and TRBJ2-7, with TRBD1 matching over 7 bases. CDR1 is MNHEY, CDR2 SVGAGI, per germline. The length of the CDR3 is 15 residues. With 0 bases clipped from V and 0 bases from J, the junction kept 2 bases outside the gene matches. DNA for the CDR3: TGTGCCAGCAGTTACTCGGGGGACAGCTCCTACGAGCAGTACTTC. Protein product: CASSYSGDSSYEQYF.

CDR3 region: CASSEGGNTEAFF. The CDR3, as DNA: TGTGCCAGCAGCGAGGGGGGCAACACTGAAGCTTTCTTT. The chain is built from TRBV9 and TRBJ1-1; D is perhaps TRBD1 (6 bases). Deletions cut 3 bases from V and 2 bases from J, with 8 bases between. Germline loops: CDR1 SGDLS, CDR2 YYNGEE. The CDR3 is 13 residues long.

This clone was seen a single time. CDR3 sequence: CASSQGTSGSWDTQYF. CDR3 bases: TGCGCCAGCAGCCAAGGAACTAGCGGGAGTTGGGATACGCAGTATTTT. The chain couples TRBV4-3 to TRBJ2-3; 11 bases fit TRBD2. In germline, CDR1 is LGHNA, CDR2 YSLEER. Trimming removed 1 base from V and 6 bases from J; junction bases left unmatched: 6. This CDR3 spans 16 amino acids.

The rearrangement joins TRBV7-6 to TRBJ2-7; 10 nucleotides agree with TRBD2. Trimming at V came to 6 bases and at J to 2 bases, leaving 4 bases not matched to a gene. The germline V gene has CDR1 SGHVS and CDR2 FNYEAQ. This CDR3 spans 14 amino acids. The CDR3 here is CASSPLAGAYEQYF. In DNA form, the CDR3 reads TGTGCCAGCAGTCCTCTAGCGGGGGCCTACGAGCAGTACTTC. The whole variable domain, remainder taken from reference TRBV7-6 and TRBJ2-7, is GAGVSQSPRYKVTKRGQDVALRCDPISGHVSLYWYRQALGQGPEFLTYFNYEAQQDKSGLPNDRFSAERPEGSISTLTIQRTEQRDSAMYRCASSPLAGAYEQYFGPGTRLTVT.

The chain uses TRBV4-1 and TRBJ1-1, with 9 bases fitting TRBD1. With V trimmed by 3 bases and J by 8 bases, 13 bases remained unmatched. This CDR3 contains 16 residues. Germline assignment: CDR1 MGHRA and CDR2 YSYEKL. The CDR3 sequence: CASSQDLDGQGREAFF. In DNA form, the CDR3 reads TGCGCCAGCAGCCAGGACCTGGACGGACAGGGGCGGGAAGCTTTCTTT.

V usage is TRBV19 and J usage is TRBJ2-7; TRBD1 aligns across 7 bases. Germline CDR1 is LNHDA and CDR2 is SQIVND (reference sequence). With 4 bases clipped from V and 2 bases from J, the junction kept 8 bases outside the gene matches. This CDR3 has 15 residues. For the CDR3, the DNA is TGTGCCAGTAGTACTCCAGGGGGTACGACCTACGAGCAGTACTTC. Translating gives CASSTPGGTTYEQYF.

The rearrangement links TRBV9 to TRBJ1-4, with D possibly TRBD1 on 5 matching bases. Germline V gives CDR1 SGDLS, CDR2 YYNGEE. Trimming cost V 2 bases and J 4 bases, with 12 bases left between them. CDR3 length: 15 amino acids. The CDR3 coding sequence is TGTGCCAGCAGCGTCGGGTTTAGGGGTAATGAAAAACTGTTTTTT. This translates into CASSVGFRGNEKLFF.